The present TCR beta chain was sequenced within a study of cytomegalovirus exposure and HLA in healthy donors. Findings and caveats of the study: Common viral pathogens seemed to be connected with several of the most significant clusters, according to a later analysis. Fewer N-insertions (relative to the approximately 670-donor mean) were reportedly seen in an Asian-associated ancestry cluster in a later analysis. Upon later analysis, HLA-associated TCR beta chains proved more clonally expanded than other, equally common chains.

This clone has a handful of counts. Its antigen is not known. In germline, CDR1 is LNHDA, CDR2 SQIVND (reference sequence). CDR3 length equals 15 residues. Deletions cut 7 bases from V and 0 bases from J, with 13 bases between. Researchers ran the PCR with 60 Vbeta and 13 Jbeta primers. Here immunoSEQ multiplex PCR was the method, and the copy in TCRdb shows in-frame clones only, minus some. Here the sample spans under 200,000 clones, about 13% being singletons. This TCR was recovered from a man aged 45-65 years in good health and CMV-seropositive. This chain uses TRBV19 with TRBJ1-5; D gene uncertain. Sequencing was performed on PBMCs. The DNA of the CDR3 is TGTGCCAGTACCCCAGGAGGGTCTAGCAATCAGCCCCAGCATTTT. This translates into CASTPGGSSNQPQHF.